This T cell receptor beta chain was identified in a study of blood T cells in healthy people across ages. General study results and limits: More naive CD4+ cells and higher diversity marked long-lived donors relative to aged donors.

With regard to this clonotype: Its target is unknown.

Primers used in a second PCR of about 6 to 12 cycles were a sample-barcoded 5' primer and a J-beta primer mix. TCRdb passed the 5' RACE reads through MiXCR, listing each CDR3 protein once. The table has 600,000 to 850,000 distinct CDR3 sequences, about 42% seen once; the top ten hold 20% to 25%. Germline V gene data show CDR1 as LGHNA and CDR2 as YNFKEQ. This CDR3 region has 15 residues. Losses at the gene ends were 3 bases for V and 3 bases for J; bases not matched to a gene: 8. The rearrangement uses TRBV4-2 and TRBJ2-7; TRBD2 agrees at 7 bases. What was sequenced was blood. The receptor was derived from a woman in her sixties in good health. CDR3 loop: CASSQTGLSLYEQYF. CDR3 DNA: TGTGCCAGCAGCCAGACGGGACTATCTCTCTACGAGCAGTACTTC.